Included here is one T cell receptor (beta chain) sequence, with context. The CDR3 runs 12 residues. Germline V CDR1 and CDR2: SGHVS, FQNEAQ. V dropped 3 bases and J dropped 4 bases, with 6 bases sitting between them. This sample was taken from a study of blood T cell repertoires in COVID-19. Study details: Acute-phase and convalescent COVID-19 samples originated in the United States, Italy and Spain.

Using immunoSEQ multiplex PCR, the repertoire was profiled, and TCRdb retains in-frame clones only, with some absent. Found here are about 240,000 clones, 80% to 90% of them singletons; the top ten hold approximately 4.1%. Across 20 to 25 US areas, participants ranged in age from roughly 18 to 89 years. Before being deemed recovered, Cohort 3 donors had two negative PCRs, clearance, or symptom resolution. The chain carries TRBV7-8 and TRBJ1-2; D is undetermined. Sequencing was performed on PBMCs or T cells enriched from blood (not recorded which). This receptor was taken from a woman in her 30s who had recovered from COVID-19. The CDR3 is CASSLGRYGYTF. CDR3 in DNA: TGTGCCAGCAGCTTGGGCCGCTATGGCTACACCTTC.